This T cell receptor (beta chain) was recorded in a study of glioma-infiltrating T cells after dendritic cell vaccination. Stated time point: after dendritic cell vaccination, including at tumor progression/relapse. Fresh-frozen tumor tissue and more than two years of survival data were available for all. Trimming left V 5 bases short and J 5 bases short, with 9 bases between. The CDR3 has 12 amino acids. Looked up from germline, CDR1 is MDHEN and CDR2 is SYDVKM. Using immunoSEQ multiplex PCR, the repertoire was profiled, and TCRdb retains in-frame clones only, with some absent. The sample holds 70,000 to 100,000 clones, 75% to 90% seen once.

This receptor was obtained from a human donor with glioblastoma. This chain uses TRBV28 with TRBJ1-1; D call uncertain. The source was blood, collected after dendritic cell vaccination. CDR3 sequence: CASSRGVTEAFF. CDR3 nucleotide sequence: TGTGCCAGCAGTCGGGGTGTGACTGAAGCTTTCTTT.